The 31 T cell receptor beta chains reported below all come from one sample, sequenced in a study of metastatic and nonmetastatic thyroid tumors (dated by TCRdb to the early 2020s). None of the patients had been given any treatment before thyroid surgery. The library came from PCR. The sequencer was an Illumina HiSeq 4000. TCRdb reanalyzed the raw reads on its own, using fastp at Q25 for trimming and MiXCR for clone calling, and kept in-frame beta chains. Present in this sample are 85,000 to 95,000 clones, more than 12% of which were seen just once. The ten largest clones take up roughly 4% of the sample. The material sequenced was blood. The origin of the receptors is a female donor with papillary thyroid cancer or a benign thyroid nodule (not recorded which). Some clones in this sample may be carry-over from other donors' samples.

This rearrangement joins TRBV19 to TRBJ1-2; maybe TRBD1 (5 bases). V was trimmed by 6 bases and J by 4 bases, leaving 18 bases between them. The CDR3 has 15 amino acids. Germline CDR1 is LNHDA and CDR2 is SQIVND (reference sequence). The CDR3 region is CASSPGLGTPYGYTF. In DNA, the CDR3 is TGTGCCAGTAGCCCGGGGCTGGGTACACCCTATGGCTACACCTTC.

This clone has at least ten counts. Being one base from a much bigger clone, this may be a read error. Other DNA sequences within the sample encode an identical CDR3. The rearrangement uses TRBV6-1 and TRBJ1-3; D is uncertain. V shed 2 bases and J shed 3 bases, with 11 bases lying between them. The CDR3 has 15 amino acids. The germline gives CDR1 MNHNS, CDR2 SASEGT. The CDR3 spells CASSERTLGGNTIYF. The CDR3 region has the DNA TGTGCCAGCAGTGAAAGGACTTTGGGTGGAAACACCATATATTTT.

In its sample, this clone was seen many times. The chain has TRBV15 and TRBJ1-5, with D hard to call. V lost 0 bases, J lost 5 bases, and 5 bases lay in between. Germline CDR1 LNHNV, CDR2 YYDKDF (reference sequence). The CDR3 totals 13 residues. CDR3: CATSRDSHQPQHF. For the CDR3, the DNA is TGTGCCACCAGCAGAGACAGTCATCAGCCCCAGCATTTT.

This clone was found many times. The chain employs TRBV20-1 and TRBJ2-2; 12 bases align to TRBD1. V was clipped by 2 bases and J by 6 bases; unmatched bases: 10. Germline V lookup: CDR1 DFQATT, CDR2 SNEGSKA (reference sequence). The CDR3 has 17 amino acids. Here the CDR3 DNA reads TGCAGTGCTAGATCCCGTAGGGGACAGGGGGCTTCCGGGGAGCTGTTTTTT. Protein product: CSARSRRGQGASGELFF.

This clone was seen a handful of times. A much more abundant neighbour one base away suggests this may be a read error. The rearrangement uses TRBV5-1 and TRBJ1-3; 7 nucleotides agree with TRBD1. The CDR3 runs 14 residues. The V segment lost 3 bases and the J segment 7 bases; nucleotides outside the gene matches: 7. CDR1 and CDR2 (germline): SGHRS, YFSETQ. CDR3: CASSSGQVLNTIYF. As DNA, the CDR3 is TGCGCCAGCAGCTCAGGACAGGTGTTGAACACCATATATTTT.

The sample holds many counts of this clone. Distinct nucleotide sequences in the sample also encode this CDR3. The V call is TRBV6-1, the J call TRBJ2-3, with 10 positions matching TRBD1. V lost 5 bases and J lost 0; bases outside the gene matches: 2. This CDR3 has 15 amino acids. Germline CDR1 and CDR2: MNHNS and SASEGT. Written as DNA, the CDR3 is TGTGCCAGCAGTTGGACAGGGGGAAGCACAGATACGCAGTATTTT. It encodes CASSWTGGSTDTQYF.

The table lists this clone with many counts. The CDR3 nucleotides are TGTGCCAGCAGCTTAGGACAAAAGCGGACCACTGAAGCTTTCTTT. It specifies CASSLGQKRTTEAFF. This chain connects TRBV11-2 to TRBJ1-1; the D is unclear. Germline V gene sequence: CDR1 SGHAT, CDR2 FQNNGV. This CDR3 is built from 15 residues. Trimming cost V 1 base and J 4 bases, with 13 bases left between them.

A word on this clone: Since a much larger clone is just one base distant, this may be a read error. The chain employs TRBV5-1 and TRBJ2-4, with D perhaps matching TRBD2 (6 bases). Germline lookup yields CDR1 SGHRS and CDR2 YFSETQ. The length of the CDR3 is 14 residues. This CDR3 is CASSLGLGGNIHYF. The CDR3 DNA reads TGCGCCAGCAGCTTGGGACTAGGAGGAAACATTCATTACTTC. The complete variable domain, with remaining parts taken from reference TRBV5-1 and TRBJ2-4, reads KAGVTQTPRYLIKTRGQQVTLSCSPISGHRSVSWYQQTPGQGLQFLFEYFSETQRNKGNFPGRFSGRQFSNSRSEMNVSTLELGDSALYLCASSLGLGGNIHYFGAGTRLSVL.

To note about this clone: A much larger clone lies one base from this, so it may be a read error. CDR3 nucleotides: TGTGCCAGCATCTCCGGACTAGCGGGGGCTTTCGAGACCCAGTACTTC. Translated: CASISGLAGAFETQYF. This chain uses TRBV7-2 with TRBJ2-5, with TRBD2 matching 13 bases. Germline CDR1 and CDR2: SGHTA and FQGNSA. V was pared by 7 bases and J by 5 bases, with 10 bases of the junction left unmatched. The CDR3 totals 16 residues.

In the case of this clone: A much more abundant neighbour one base away suggests this may be a read error. This CDR3 is also generated by other DNA sequences in the sample. The chain recombines TRBV20-1 with TRBJ1-2; weak D call: TRBD1 (6 bases). The CDR3 is 13 residues long. Trimming took off 5 bases at V and 0 bases at J, with 10 bases between the two ends. Germline values: CDR1 DFQATT, CDR2 SNEGSKA (reference sequence). CDR3 sequence (DNA): TGCAGTGCTCCGGACAGTTCTAACTATGGCTACACCTTC. It encodes CSAPDSSNYGYTF.

This clone was seen a few times. Possible read error: a much larger clone is one base away. The genes are TRBV29-1 and TRBJ2-7; D uncertain. This CDR3 comprises 14 residues. Trimming removed 1 base at V and 0 bases at J, with 10 bases between. Germline V CDR1 and CDR2: SQVTM, ANQGSEA. The CDR3 reads CSVEGQWNSYEQYF. CDR3 bases: TGCAGCGTTGAAGGCCAGTGGAACTCCTACGAGCAGTACTTC.

Details on this clone: Possible read error: a much larger clone is one base away. This chain uses TRBV9 with TRBJ1-1; no definite D call. V dropped 2 bases and J dropped 3 bases, with 11 bases sitting between them. This CDR3 has 14 residues. Germline V gives CDR1 SGDLS, CDR2 YYNGEE. CDR3 protein: CASSVSQVDTEAFF. DNA for the CDR3: TGTGCCAGCAGCGTTTCCCAGGTCGACACTGAAGCTTTCTTT. The full variable domain, in which reference TRBV9 and TRBJ1-1 provide the parts outside the CDR3, is DSGVTQTPKHLITATGQRVTLRCSPRSGDLSVYWYQQSLDQGLQFLIQYYNGEERAKGNILERFSAQQFPDLHSELNLSSLELGDSALYFCASSVSQVDTEAFFGQGTRLTVV.

This clone was seen a few times. A single base separates this from a much larger clone, so it may be a read error. The same CDR3 can be traced to other DNA sequences in this sample. The V call is TRBV6-4, the J call TRBJ2-1; 7 bases map to TRBD2. J lost 8 bases, V lost 2 bases, and 9 bases had no gene match. This CDR3 comprises 15 residues. CDR1 and CDR2 (germline): MRHNA, SNTAGT. This CDR3 is CASSDGGGGHDEQFF. The CDR3 DNA is TGTGCCAGCAGTGACGGGGGGGGTGGGCACGATGAGCAGTTCTTC.

To note about this clone: A much bigger clone sits one base away, suggesting this may be a read error. Other DNA sequences in the sample encode the same CDR3. The chain has TRBV5-1 and TRBJ2-1, with D hard to call. In germline, CDR1 is SGHRS, CDR2 YFSETQ. The CDR3 runs to 14 residues. Trimming shortened V by 5 bases and J by 5 bases, and 14 bases separated the two germline ends. The CDR3 loop is CASRGSGTHNEQFF. Written as DNA, the CDR3 is TGCGCCAGCAGGGGATCCGGTACTCACAATGAGCAGTTCTTC.

This clone was recorded many times. The chain recombines TRBV13 with TRBJ2-7; no firm D call. Trimming took 5 bases from V and 6 from J, leaving 8 bases between them. Germline V gene lookup returns CDR1 PRHDT and CDR2 FYEKMQ (reference sequence). CDR3 length: 11 amino acids. CDR3 sequence (DNA): TGTGCCAGCAGCATCTCGGGCGAGCAGTACTTC. Its translation: CASSISGEQYF.

In this sample, this clone turned up many times. This chain connects TRBV28 to TRBJ2-1; a possible D gene is TRBD2 (5 bases). Germline V lookup: CDR1 MDHEN, CDR2 SYDVKM. The V and J ends lost 7 bases and 7 bases respectively, with 20 bases between them. This CDR3 has 15 residues. CDR3 DNA: TGTGCCAGCACCCATTTCGAAGGACTCGGGAATGAGCAGTTCTTC. Its translation: CASTHFEGLGNEQFF.

This clone was observed many times. The CDR3 nucleotides read TGTGCCAGCAGTCCGACAGGGGAGGAAAAGCCCCAGCATTTT. Translation: CASSPTGEEKPQHF. The chain uses TRBV6-1 and TRBJ1-5, with 8 bases aligning to TRBD1. Germline V gene sequence: CDR1 MNHNS, CDR2 SASEGT. After removal of 5 bases from V and 8 bases from J, the junction contained 8 bases not matched to a gene. The CDR3 is made up of 14 amino acids.

Many counts were recorded for this clone. At one end, the junction sequence differs from germline, possibly due to a read error. This specimen includes other DNA sequences encoding the same CDR3. The chain uses TRBV7-7 and TRBJ2-5; D gene unclear. The CDR3 is 14 amino acids. CDR1 is SSHAT and CDR2 is FNYEAQ in the germline V gene (reference sequence). The CDR3 coding sequence is TGTGCTAGCAGCTTCGGAGCAGGACAAGAGACCCAGTACTTC. It codes for CASSFGAGQETQYF. Using reference TRBV7-7 and TRBJ2-5 for the parts outside the CDR3, the full variable domain is GAGVSQSPRYKVTKRGQDVTLRCDPISSHATLYWYQQALGQGPEFLTYFNYEAQPDKSGLPSDRFSAERPEGSISTLTIQRTEQRDSAMYRCASSFGAGQETQYFGPGTRLLVL.

The table lists this clone with many counts. V and J are TRBV2 and TRBJ2-7; D gene unclear. V was pared by 5 bases and J by 3 bases, with 11 bases between. The CDR3 extends over 13 amino acids. Per germline, CDR1 SNHLY and CDR2 FYNNEI. The CDR3 loop reads CASSSRSVYEQYF. The CDR3 nucleotides read TGTGCCAGCAGTAGCAGGAGTGTCTACGAGCAGTACTTC.

This clone was observed at least ten times. The V call is TRBV7-2, the J call TRBJ1-1, with no clear D. This CDR3 region has 15 residues. V was trimmed by 1 base and J by 0 bases, leaving 9 bases between them. CDR1 is SGHTA and CDR2 is FQGNSA in the germline V gene. In DNA form, the CDR3 reads TGTGCCAGCAGCTTAGGGGCCTCCTTGAACACTGAAGCTTTCTTT. Translation gives CASSLGASLNTEAFF. Filled out from reference TRBV7-2 and TRBJ1-1, the complete variable domain reads GAGVSQSPSNKVTEKGKDVELRCDPISGHTALYWYRQSLGQGLEFLIYFQGNSAPDKSGLPSDRFSAERTGGSVSTLTIQRTQQEDSAVYLCASSLGASLNTEAFFGQGTRLTVV.

There are a few counts of this clone. This chain joins TRBV2 and TRBJ2-3, with 7 bases lining up with TRBD1. The CDR3 runs 15 residues. Looked up from germline, CDR1 is SNHLY and CDR2 is FYNNEI. The ends lost 7 bases at V and 6 bases at J; junction bases unmatched: 13. Here the CDR3 DNA reads TGTGCCAGCATCCAGGGGGACCGCCTAACGGATACGCAGTATTTT. Residues: CASIQGDRLTDTQYF.

The genes are TRBV4-1 and TRBJ1-2; no definite D call. The V end was cut by 1 base, the J end by 4 bases, with 13 bases between. The CDR3 sequence is 15 residues long. CDR1 and CDR2 (germline): MGHRA, YSYEKL. CDR3 in DNA: TGCGCCAGCAGCCAAGTGGCTCCGCCCGTCTATGGCTACACCTTC. It yields the protein CASSQVAPPVYGYTF.

This clone was found many times. The chain uses TRBV20-1 and TRBJ1-1, with 8 bases fitting TRBD1. Germline V gene data show CDR1 as DFQATT and CDR2 as SNEGSKA (reference sequence). Trimming at V came to 5 bases and at J to 1 base, leaving 6 bases not matched to a gene. This CDR3 is built from 14 residues. The CDR3 here is CSADRDRKNTEAFF. The CDR3 nucleotides are TGCAGTGCTGACCGGGACAGGAAGAACACTGAAGCTTTCTTT.

This clone was detected only a few times. A read error is possible here, since a much larger clone lies one base away. The rearrangement links TRBV2 to TRBJ2-1, with 7 bases matching TRBD1. Looked up from germline, CDR1 is SNHLY and CDR2 is FYNNEI. This CDR3 spans 15 amino acids. The J segment lost 3 bases and the V segment lost 5 bases, leaving 7 bases of the junction unmatched. As DNA, the CDR3 is TGTGCCAGCAGTCCACAGGGGTCCTTCTACAATGAGCAGTTCTTC. Encoded protein: CASSPQGSFYNEQFF.

This clone was found many times. Other nucleotide sequences in the sample specify the same CDR3. This chain links TRBV5-5 with TRBJ2-7, with D possibly being TRBD1 or TRBD2 (5 bases each). This CDR3 is 15 amino acids long. Germline CDR1 SGHKS, CDR2 YYEKEE (reference sequence). V gave up 0 bases and J gave up 5 bases, with 15 bases separating them. The CDR3, as DNA: TGTGCCAGCAGCTTGGGTGTGGGGGTAGTGAACGAGCAGTACTTC. Amino acids: CASSLGVGVVNEQYF.

This clone was seen repeatedly, ten times or more. The V gene is TRBV9, the J gene TRBJ2-1; 14 bases align to TRBD2. This CDR3 has 16 amino acids. With 5 bases clipped from V and 4 bases from J, the junction kept 5 bases outside the gene matches. Germline CDR1 reads SGDLS; CDR2 reads YYNGEE. CDR3 sequence: CASSRRTSGGYNEQFF. The DNA for the CDR3 is TGTGCCAGCAGTCGACGGACTAGCGGGGGGTACAATGAGCAGTTCTTC. The whole variable domain, remainder taken from reference TRBV9 and TRBJ2-1, is DSGVTQTPKHLITATGQRVTLRCSPRSGDLSVYWYQQSLDQGLQFLIQYYNGEERAKGNILERFSAQQFPDLHSELNLSSLELGDSALYFCASSRRTSGGYNEQFFGPGTRLTVL.

At least ten counts were recorded for this clone. The V call is TRBV3-1, the J call TRBJ1-2; possible D gene TRBD1, 5 bases. The CDR3 spans 14 residues. Germline V gene sequence: CDR1 LGHDT, CDR2 YNNKEL (reference sequence). V gave up 1 base and J gave up 8 bases, with 14 bases separating them. The CDR3 reads CASSQAPTGGGYTF. In DNA, the CDR3 is TGTGCCAGCAGCCAAGCCCCAACAGGCGGCGGCTACACCTTC.

In this sample, this clone turned up many times. The chain is built from TRBV3-1 and TRBJ2-7; 10 bases are shared with TRBD1. Germline trimming cut 0 bases from V and 3 bases from J; bases unmatched to any gene: 2. The CDR3 is 15 amino acids. The V gene's germline CDR1 is LGHDT and CDR2 YNNKEL (reference sequence). Here the CDR3 reads CASSQEGQGSYEQYF. For the CDR3, the DNA is TGTGCCAGCAGCCAAGAGGGACAGGGGAGCTACGAGCAGTACTTC.

This clone was detected many times. V gene TRBV28 combines with J gene TRBJ2-5; 9 bases match TRBD1. V dropped 7 bases and J dropped 0; count of bases not matched to a gene: 9. The CDR3 is 16 residues long. Germline CDR1 reads MDHEN; CDR2 reads SYDVKM. The CDR3 DNA reads TGTGCCAGCACCGCGGGGACAGGGCCGTACCAAGAGACCCAGTACTTC. Translating gives CASTAGTGPYQETQYF.

The V call is TRBV6-9, the J call TRBJ2-7; D is perhaps TRBD2 (6 bases). Trimming stripped 5 bases from V and 3 bases from J, with 11 bases between. Looked up from germline, CDR1 is MNHGY and CDR2 is SVAAGI. This CDR3 comprises 13 residues. The CDR3 DNA sequence: TGTGCCAGCAGTGGGGGACTCATCTACGAGCAGTACTTC. It specifies CASSGGLIYEQYF.

This clone has ten or more counts. The J gene is TRBJ2-1, the V gene TRBV5-1; the match to TRBD2 covers 8 bases. This CDR3 comprises 15 residues. The germline V gene has CDR1 SGHRS and CDR2 YFSETQ. The junction had 9 bases not matched to a gene; V was cut back by 0 bases and J by 10 bases. The CDR3 reads CASSLAAGDLGEQFF. Here the CDR3 DNA reads TGCGCCAGCAGCTTGGCAGCGGGGGACCTAGGGGAGCAGTTCTTC.